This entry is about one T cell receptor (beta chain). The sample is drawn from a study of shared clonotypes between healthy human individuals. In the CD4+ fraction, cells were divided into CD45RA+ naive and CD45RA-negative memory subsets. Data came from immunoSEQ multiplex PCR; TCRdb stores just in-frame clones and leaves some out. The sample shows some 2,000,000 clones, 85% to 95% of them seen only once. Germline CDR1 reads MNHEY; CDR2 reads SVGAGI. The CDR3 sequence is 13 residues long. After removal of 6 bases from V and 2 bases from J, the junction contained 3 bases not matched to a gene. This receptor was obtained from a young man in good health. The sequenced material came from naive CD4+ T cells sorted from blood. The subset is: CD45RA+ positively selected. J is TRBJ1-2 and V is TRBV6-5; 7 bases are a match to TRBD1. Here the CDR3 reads CASRRGQNYGYTF. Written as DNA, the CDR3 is TGTGCCAGCAGAAGGGGACAGAACTATGGCTACACCTTC.